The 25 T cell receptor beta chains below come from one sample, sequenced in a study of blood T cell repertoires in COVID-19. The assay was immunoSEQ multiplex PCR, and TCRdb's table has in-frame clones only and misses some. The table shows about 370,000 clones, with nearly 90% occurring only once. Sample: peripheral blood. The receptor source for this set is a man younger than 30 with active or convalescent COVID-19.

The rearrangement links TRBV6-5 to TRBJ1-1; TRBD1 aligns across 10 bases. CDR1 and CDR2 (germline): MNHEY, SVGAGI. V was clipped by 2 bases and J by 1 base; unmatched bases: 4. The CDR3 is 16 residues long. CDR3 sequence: CASSYLTGGGNTEAFF. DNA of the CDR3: TGTGCCAGCAGTTACCTGACAGGGGGCGGGAACACTGAAGCTTTCTTT.

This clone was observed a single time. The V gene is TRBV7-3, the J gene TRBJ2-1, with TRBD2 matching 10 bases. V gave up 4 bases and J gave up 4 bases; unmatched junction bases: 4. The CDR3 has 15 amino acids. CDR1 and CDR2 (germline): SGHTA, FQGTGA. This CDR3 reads CASSSTSGVYNEQFF. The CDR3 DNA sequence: TGTGCCAGCAGCTCAACTAGCGGGGTTTACAATGAGCAGTTCTTC.

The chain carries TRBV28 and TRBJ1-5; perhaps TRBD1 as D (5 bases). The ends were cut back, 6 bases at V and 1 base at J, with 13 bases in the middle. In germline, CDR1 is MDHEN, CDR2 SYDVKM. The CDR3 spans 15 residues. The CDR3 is CASRSPGLSNQPQHF. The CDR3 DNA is TGTGCCAGCAGGTCCCCAGGGTTGAGCAATCAGCCCCAGCATTTT.

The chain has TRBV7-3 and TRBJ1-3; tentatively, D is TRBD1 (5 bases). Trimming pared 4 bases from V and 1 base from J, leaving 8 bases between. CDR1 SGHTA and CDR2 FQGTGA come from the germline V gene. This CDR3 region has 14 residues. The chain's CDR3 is CASSSGGSGNTIYF. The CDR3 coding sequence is TGTGCCAGCAGCTCCGGGGGTTCTGGAAACACCATATATTTT.

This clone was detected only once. The CDR3 DNA reads as TGTGCCAGCAGCCTCGTTCGGGAGTACTCCTACAATGAGCAGTTCTTC. It codes for CASSLVREYSYNEQFF. The chain recombines TRBV2 with TRBJ2-1; TRBD2 might be the D (6 bases). The germline V gene encodes CDR1 SNHLY and CDR2 FYNNEI. The V gene lost 6 bases and the J gene lost 0 bases, with 15 bases spanning the gap. This CDR3 spans 16 amino acids.

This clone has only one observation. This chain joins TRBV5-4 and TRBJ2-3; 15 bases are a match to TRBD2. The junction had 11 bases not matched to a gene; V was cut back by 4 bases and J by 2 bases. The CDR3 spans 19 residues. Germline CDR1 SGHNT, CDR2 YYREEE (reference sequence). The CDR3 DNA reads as TGTGCCAGCAGCCCGGGACTAGCGGGAGGTTATAAGTCCACAGATACGCAGTATTTT. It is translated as CASSPGLAGGYKSTDTQYF. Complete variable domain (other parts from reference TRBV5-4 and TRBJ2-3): ETGVTQSPTHLIKTRGQQVTLRCSSQSGHNTVSWYQQALGQGPQFIFQYYREEENGRGNFPPRFSGLQFPNYSSELNVNALELDDSALYLCASSPGLAGGYKSTDTQYFGPGTRLTVL.

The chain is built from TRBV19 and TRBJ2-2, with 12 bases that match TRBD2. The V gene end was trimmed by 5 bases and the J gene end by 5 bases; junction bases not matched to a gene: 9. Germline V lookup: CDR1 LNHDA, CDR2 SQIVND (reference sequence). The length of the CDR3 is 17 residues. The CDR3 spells CASSGWTSGIVTGELFF. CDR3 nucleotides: TGTGCCAGTAGTGGCTGGACTAGCGGGATAGTGACCGGGGAGCTGTTTTTT.

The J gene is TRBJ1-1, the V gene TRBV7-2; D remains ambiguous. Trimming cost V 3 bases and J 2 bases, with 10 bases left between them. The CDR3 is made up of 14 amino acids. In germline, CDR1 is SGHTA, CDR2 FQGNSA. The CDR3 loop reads CASSFFKTNTEAFF. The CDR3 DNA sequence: TGTGCCAGCAGCTTCTTCAAGACTAACACTGAAGCTTTCTTT.

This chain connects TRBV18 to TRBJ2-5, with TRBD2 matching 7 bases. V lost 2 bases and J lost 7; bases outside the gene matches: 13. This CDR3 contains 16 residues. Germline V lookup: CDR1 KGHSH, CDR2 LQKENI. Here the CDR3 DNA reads TGTGCCAGCTCACCAGTGGCTAGGGGCAGCGGGGTGACCCAGTACTTC. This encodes CASSPVARGSGVTQYF.

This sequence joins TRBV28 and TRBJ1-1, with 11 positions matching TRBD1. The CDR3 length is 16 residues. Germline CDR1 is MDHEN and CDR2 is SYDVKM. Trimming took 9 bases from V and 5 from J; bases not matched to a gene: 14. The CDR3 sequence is CASTGQGARLRTEAFF. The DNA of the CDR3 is TGTGCCAGTACCGGACAGGGGGCGCGTCTAAGGACTGAAGCTTTCTTT.

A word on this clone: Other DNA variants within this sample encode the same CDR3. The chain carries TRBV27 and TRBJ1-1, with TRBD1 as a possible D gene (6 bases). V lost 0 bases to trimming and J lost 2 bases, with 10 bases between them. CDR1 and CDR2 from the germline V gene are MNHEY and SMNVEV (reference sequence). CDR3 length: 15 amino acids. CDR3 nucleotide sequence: TGTGCCAGCAGTTTATCGAGAGGGGGAAACACTGAAGCTTTCTTT. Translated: CASSLSRGGNTEAFF.

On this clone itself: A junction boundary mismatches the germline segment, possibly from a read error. The CDR3 region is CAGSIHTTTNEKLFF. In DNA form, the CDR3 reads TGTGCCGGCAGCATACACACGACAACTAATGAAAAACTGTTTTTT. This chain links TRBV9 with TRBJ1-4; D is ambiguous. The CDR3 has 15 residues. The germline gives CDR1 SGDLS, CDR2 YYNGEE.

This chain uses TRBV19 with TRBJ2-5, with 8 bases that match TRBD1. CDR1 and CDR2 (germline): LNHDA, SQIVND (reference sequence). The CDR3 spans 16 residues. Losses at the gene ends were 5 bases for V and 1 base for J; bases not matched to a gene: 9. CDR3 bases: TGTGCCAGTAGTCTTCAAACAGGGGGAGGCCAAGAGACCCAGTACTTC. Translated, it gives CASSLQTGGGQETQYF.

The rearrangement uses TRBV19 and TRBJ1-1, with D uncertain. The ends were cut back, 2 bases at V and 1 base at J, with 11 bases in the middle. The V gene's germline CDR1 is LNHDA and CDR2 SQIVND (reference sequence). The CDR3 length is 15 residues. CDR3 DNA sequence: TGTGCCAGTAGTATATGGGCAGGAGGGAACACTGAAGCTTTCTTT. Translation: CASSIWAGGNTEAFF.

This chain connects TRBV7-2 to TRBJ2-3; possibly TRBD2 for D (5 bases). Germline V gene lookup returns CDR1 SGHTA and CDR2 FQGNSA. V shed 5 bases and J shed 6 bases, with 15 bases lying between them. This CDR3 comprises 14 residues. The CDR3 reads CASSPRGASDTQYF. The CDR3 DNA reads TGTGCCAGCAGCCCCCGGGGAGCATCGGATACGCAGTATTTT.

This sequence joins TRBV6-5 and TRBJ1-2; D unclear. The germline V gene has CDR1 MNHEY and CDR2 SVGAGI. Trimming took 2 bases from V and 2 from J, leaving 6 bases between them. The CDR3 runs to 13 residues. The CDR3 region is CASSYEQNYGYTF. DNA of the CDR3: TGTGCCAGCAGTTACGAACAGAACTATGGCTACACCTTC.

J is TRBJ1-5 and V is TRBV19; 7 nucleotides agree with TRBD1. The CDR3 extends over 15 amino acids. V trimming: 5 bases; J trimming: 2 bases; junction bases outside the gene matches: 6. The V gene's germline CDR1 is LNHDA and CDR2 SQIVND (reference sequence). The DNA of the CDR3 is TGTGCCAGTAGTCCAGATGGACAGGGCAATCAGCCCCAGCATTTT. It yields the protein CASSPDGQGNQPQHF.

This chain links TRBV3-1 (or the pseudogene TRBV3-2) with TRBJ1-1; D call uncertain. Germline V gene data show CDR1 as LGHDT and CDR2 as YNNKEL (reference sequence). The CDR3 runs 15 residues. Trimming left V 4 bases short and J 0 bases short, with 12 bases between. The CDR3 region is CASSPRFGMNTEAFF. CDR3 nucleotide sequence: TGTGCCAGCAGCCCTAGGTTCGGAATGAACACTGAAGCTTTCTTT.

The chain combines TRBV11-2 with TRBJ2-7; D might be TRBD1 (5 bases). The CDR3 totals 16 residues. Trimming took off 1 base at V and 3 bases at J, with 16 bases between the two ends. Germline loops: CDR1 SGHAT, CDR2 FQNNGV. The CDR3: CASSLGRQMGVYEQYF. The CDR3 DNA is TGTGCCAGCAGCTTAGGTAGACAGATGGGTGTCTACGAGCAGTACTTC.

CDR3 amino acids: CASSRTGTYEQYF. CDR3 coding DNA: TGTGCCAGCAGCAGAACCGGGACCTACGAGCAGTACTTC. The chain joins TRBV5-6 to TRBJ2-7, with a possible D match to TRBD2 (5 bases). Looked up from germline, CDR1 is SGHDT and CDR2 is YYEEEE. V shed 4 bases and J shed 2 bases, with 10 bases lying between them. This CDR3 has 13 residues.

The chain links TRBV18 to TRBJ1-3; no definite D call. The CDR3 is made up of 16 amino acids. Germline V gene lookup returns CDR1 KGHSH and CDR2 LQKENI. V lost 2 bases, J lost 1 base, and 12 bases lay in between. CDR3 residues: CASSPVSLASGNTIYF. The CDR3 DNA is TGTGCCAGCTCACCAGTCTCCCTGGCATCTGGAAACACCATATATTTT.

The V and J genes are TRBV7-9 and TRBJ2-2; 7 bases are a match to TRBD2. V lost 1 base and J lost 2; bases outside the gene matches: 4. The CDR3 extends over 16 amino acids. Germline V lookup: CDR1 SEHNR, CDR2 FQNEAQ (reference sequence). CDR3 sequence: CASSLVAGVNTGELFF. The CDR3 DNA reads TGTGCCAGCAGCTTAGTCGCGGGAGTTAACACCGGGGAGCTGTTTTTT. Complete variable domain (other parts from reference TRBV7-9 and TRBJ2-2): DTGVSQNPRHKITKRGQNVTFRCDPISEHNRLYWYRQTLGQGPEFLTYFQNEAQLEKSRLLSDRFSAERPKGSFSTLEIQRTEQGDSAMYLCASSLVAGVNTGELFFGEGSRLTVL.

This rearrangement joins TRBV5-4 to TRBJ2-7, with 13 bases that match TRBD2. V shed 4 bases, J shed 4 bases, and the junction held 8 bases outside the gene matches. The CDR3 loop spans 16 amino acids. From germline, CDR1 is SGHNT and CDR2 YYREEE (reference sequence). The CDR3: CASSPGLAGPQYEQYF. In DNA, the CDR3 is TGTGCCAGCAGCCCGGGACTAGCGGGACCCCAATACGAGCAGTACTTC.

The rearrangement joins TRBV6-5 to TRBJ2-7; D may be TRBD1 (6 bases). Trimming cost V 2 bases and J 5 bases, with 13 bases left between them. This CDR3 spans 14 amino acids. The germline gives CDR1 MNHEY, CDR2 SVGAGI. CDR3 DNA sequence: TGTGCCAGCAGTTACACCACAGGGTTCCACGAGCAGTACTTC. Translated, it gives CASSYTTGFHEQYF.

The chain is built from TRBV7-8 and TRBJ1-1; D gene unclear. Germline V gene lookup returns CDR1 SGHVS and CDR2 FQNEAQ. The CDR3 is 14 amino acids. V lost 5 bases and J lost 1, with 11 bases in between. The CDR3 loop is CASSGQARNTEAFF. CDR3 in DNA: TGTGCCAGCAGCGGCCAGGCACGGAACACTGAAGCTTTCTTT.